This T cell receptor beta chain was sequenced during a study of T-cell reconstitution after alpha-beta-depleted transplantation in children. This CDR3 spans 14 amino acids. V lost 5 bases and J lost 2, with 13 bases in between. In this sample, this clonotype turned up a few times. Unique molecular identifiers tagged the TCRbeta library. In TCRdb, the PCR reads were re-called with MiXCR into one record per CDR3 protein. The sample holds almost 500,000 distinct CDR3 sequences, around 13% seen once. Sequencing was performed on PBMCs from the stem cell graft donor, taken from the stem cell graft. The chain joins TRBV12-3 or TRBV12-4 to TRBJ2-7, with D unclear. The receptor's source is a human donor who donated a stem cell graft to a child with combined immunodeficiency. CDR3 in DNA: TGTGCCAGCAGTCCCACGGACGGCACCTACGAGCAGTACTTC. Protein sequence: CASSPTDGTYEQYF.